The entry below describes one T cell receptor beta chain. Its target is unknown. The data derive from a study of cytomegalovirus exposure and HLA in healthy donors. Study observations and caveats: Altogether, 160 or so TCR beta chains were recorded as cytomegalovirus-associated.

The table came from immunoSEQ multiplex PCR; TCRdb's copy has only in-frame clones and leaves some out. The repertoire holds some 200,000 clones, 84% seen once, with 13% in the top ten. Input material: PBMCs. This TCR was sampled from a woman under 40 in good health and CMV-seropositive.

The DNA of the CDR3 is TGTGCCAGCAGCCGGGACAGGGTAGACACTGAAGCTTTCTTT. It encodes CASSRDRVDTEAFF. V and J are TRBV7-2 and TRBJ1-1; 9 bases are a match to TRBD1. CDR1 SGHTA and CDR2 FQGNSA come from the germline V gene. This CDR3 has 14 amino acids. V dropped 5 bases and J dropped 3; count of bases not matched to a gene: 4. The whole variable domain, remainder taken from reference TRBV7-2 and TRBJ1-1, is GAGVSQSPSNKVTEKGKDVELRCDPISGHTALYWYRQSLGQGLEFLIYFQGNSAPDKSGLPSDRFSAERTGGSVSTLTIQRTQQEDSAVYLCASSRDRVDTEAFFGQGTRLTVV.